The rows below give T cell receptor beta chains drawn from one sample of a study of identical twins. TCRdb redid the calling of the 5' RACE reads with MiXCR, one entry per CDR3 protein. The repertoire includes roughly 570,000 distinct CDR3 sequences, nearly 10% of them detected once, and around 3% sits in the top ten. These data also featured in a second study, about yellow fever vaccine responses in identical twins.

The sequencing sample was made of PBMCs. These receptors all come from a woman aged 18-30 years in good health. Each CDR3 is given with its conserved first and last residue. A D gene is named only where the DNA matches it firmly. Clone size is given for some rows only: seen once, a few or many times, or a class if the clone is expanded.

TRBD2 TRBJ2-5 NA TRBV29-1 TGCAGCGTTGACCTAGCGGGGGGTCAAGAGACCCAGTACTTC CSVDLAGGQETQYF
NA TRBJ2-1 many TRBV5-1 TGCGCCAGCAGCTCCGAAGGGGGTCGTTACAATGAGCAGTTCTTC CASSSEGGRYNEQFF
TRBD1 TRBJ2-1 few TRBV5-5 TGTGCCAGCAGCTCCAGGGGGCTCTACAATGAGCAGTTCTTC CASSSRGLYNEQFF
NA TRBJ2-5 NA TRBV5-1 TGCGCCAGCAGCTTGGCCGAGCACCAAGAGACCCAGTACTTC CASSLAEHQETQYF
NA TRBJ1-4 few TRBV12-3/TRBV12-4 TGTGCCAGCAGTTATGACGCGGGAGGACTGTTTTTT CASSYDAGGLFF
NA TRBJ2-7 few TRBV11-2 TGTGCCAGCAGCTTAGACCCCGGCGGATCCTCCTACGAGCAGTACTTC CASSLDPGGSSYEQYF
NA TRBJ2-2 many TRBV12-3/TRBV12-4 TGTGCCAGCAGCAAGACAGTAACCGGGGAGCTGTTTTTT CASSKTVTGELFF
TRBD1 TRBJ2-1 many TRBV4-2 TGTGCCAGCAGCCAAATTCCCGGACAGGGGGACAATGAGCAGTTCTTC CASSQIPGQGDNEQFF
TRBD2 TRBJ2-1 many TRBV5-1 TGCGCCAGCAGCCTTTCCGGGACTAGCAATGAGCAGTTCTTC CASSLSGTSNEQFF
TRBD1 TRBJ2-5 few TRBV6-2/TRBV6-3 TGTGCCAGTCGGGCCGGACGACAGGGACGGCAAGAGACCCAGTACTTC CASRAGRQGRQETQYF
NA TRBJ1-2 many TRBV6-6 TGTGCCAGCAGTTACAGGGGCGAAGAAGGCTACACCTTC CASSYRGEEGYTF
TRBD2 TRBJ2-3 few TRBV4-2 TGTGCCAGTGAACCGGGACTAGCGGGGGGGGACACAGATACGCAGTATTTT CASEPGLAGGDTDTQYF
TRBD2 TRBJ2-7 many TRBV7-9 TGTGCCAGCAGCTTTTGGGTAGCGGGAATAGGGAACGAGCAGTACTTC CASSFWVAGIGNEQYF
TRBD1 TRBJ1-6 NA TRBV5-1 TGCGCCAGCAGTTCTCAGGGGGGGAATTCACCCCTCCACTTT CASSSQGGNSPLHF
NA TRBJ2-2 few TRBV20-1 TGCAGTGCTAGCACAAGTCCTAGCGAGAAGAACACCGGGGAGCTGTTTTTT CSASTSPSEKNTGELFF
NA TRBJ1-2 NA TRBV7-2 TGTGCCAGCAGCTTAGCAGGGATTGGAGGCTACACCTTC CASSLAGIGGYTF
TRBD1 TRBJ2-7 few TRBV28 TGTGCCAGCAGAGAACATCTGGACAGGTTACCCTACGAGCAGTACTTC CASREHLDRLPYEQYF
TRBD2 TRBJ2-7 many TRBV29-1 TGCAGCGTTCGGATCTCGGAAAGCGGGAGGGGTAACGAGCAGTACTTC CSVRISESGRGNEQYF
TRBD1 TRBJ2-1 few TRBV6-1 TGTGCCAGCAGAAATGAACAGGGGGTCTCCTACAATGAGCAGTTCTTC CASRNEQGVSYNEQFF
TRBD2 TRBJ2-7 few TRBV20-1 TGCAGTGCTAGAGATCCGGGACTAGCGGTACGAGGCGAGCAGTACTTC CSARDPGLAVRGEQYF
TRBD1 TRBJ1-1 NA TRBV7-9 TGTGCCAGCACTCTTCGACAGGGGGCTGAAGCTTTCTTT CASTLRQGAEAFF
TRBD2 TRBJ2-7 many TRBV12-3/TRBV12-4 TGTGCCAGCAAGGGACTAGCGGGATCCGAGCAGTACTTC CASKGLAGSEQYF
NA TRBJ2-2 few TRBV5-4 TGTGCCAGCAGCTTGGGCCAGATGCAGTTGACCGGGGAGCTGTTTTTT CASSLGQMQLTGELFF
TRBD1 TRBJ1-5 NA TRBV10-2 TGCGCCAGCAGGGGACAGGGCGGTCAGCCCCAGCATTTT CASRGQGGQPQHF
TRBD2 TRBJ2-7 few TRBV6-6 TGTGCCAGCAGGGAGGGCAGGGAGGGCGAGCAGTACTTC CASREGREGEQYF
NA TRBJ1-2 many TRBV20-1 TGCAGTGCTAGAACAGGGTCTTATGGCTACACCTTC CSARTGSYGYTF
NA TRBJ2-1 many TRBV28 TGTGCCAGCACCCCCCGAGGGTCGGGGCTCTCCTACAATGAGCAGTTCTTC CASTPRGSGLSYNEQFF
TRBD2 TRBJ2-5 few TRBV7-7 TGTGCTAGCAGCCTCAGACTAGCGGGGAGGGAGACCCAGTACTTC CASSLRLAGRETQYF
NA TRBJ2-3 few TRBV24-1 TGTGCCACCAGTGAGGTCGGATCGATCACAGATACGCAGTATTTT CATSEVGSITDTQYF
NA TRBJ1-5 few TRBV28 TGTGCCAGCAGTTTGGGGGTTCATCAGCCCCAGCATTTT CASSLGVHQPQHF
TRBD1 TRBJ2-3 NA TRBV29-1 TGCAGCGTTGAAGGTGGGACAGGGGCAGATACGCAGTATTTT CSVEGGTGADTQYF
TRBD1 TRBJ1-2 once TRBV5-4 TGTGCCAGCAGCTTGGCGGACAGGGTTTATGGCTACACCTTC CASSLADRVYGYTF
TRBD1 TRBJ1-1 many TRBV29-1 TGCAGCGGCAGGGGGGGTATGAACACTGAAGCTTTCTTT CSGRGGMNTEAFF
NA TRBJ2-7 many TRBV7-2 TGTGCCAGCAGCGAGTGGCAGGCCCCCTGGGAGCAGTACTTC CASSEWQAPWEQYF
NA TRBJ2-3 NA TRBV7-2 TGTGCCAGCAGAGTCGGAAGGGCCGGAGATACGCAGTATTTT CASRVGRAGDTQYF
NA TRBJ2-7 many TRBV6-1 TGTGCCAGCAGGCAGGGATTGCAGTACGAGCAGTACTTC CASRQGLQYEQYF
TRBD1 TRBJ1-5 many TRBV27 TGTGCCAGCAGTAGTTTATTACAGGGGAATCAGCCCCAGCATTTT CASSSLLQGNQPQHF
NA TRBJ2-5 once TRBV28 TGTGCCAGCAGCCGGCCGGGGGCTCAGGAGACCCAGTACTTC CASSRPGAQETQYF
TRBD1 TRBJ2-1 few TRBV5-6 TGTGCCAGCAACCCCACCGGGACAGGGACCTACAATGAGCAGTTCTTC CASNPTGTGTYNEQFF
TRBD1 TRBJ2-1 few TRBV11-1 TGTGCCAGCAGCTCGCCGGATCGGACAGGGTCGGGTGACAATGAGCAGTTCTTC CASSSPDRTGSGDNEQFF
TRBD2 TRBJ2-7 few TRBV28 TGTGCCAGCAGTTTATCTTGGACTGCCCACGAGGCGGGAGAGACCTACGAGCAGTACTTC CASSLSWTAHEAGETYEQYF
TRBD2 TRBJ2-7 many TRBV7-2 TGTGCCAGCAGCTTGACTAGCGGGATACCTTCCTACGAGCAGTACTTC CASSLTSGIPSYEQYF
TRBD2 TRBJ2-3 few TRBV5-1 TGCGCCAGTACCCCATACCTCGGCGGGGGGGCAGATACGCAGTATTTT CASTPYLGGGADTQYF
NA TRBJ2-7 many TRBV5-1 TGCGCCAGCAGCCCCGGGGATAGCTTTTCCTACGAGCAGTACTTC CASSPGDSFSYEQYF
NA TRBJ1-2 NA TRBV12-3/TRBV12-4 TGTGCCAGCAGGGGTGAGGATAACGAATATGGCTACACCTTC CASRGEDNEYGYTF
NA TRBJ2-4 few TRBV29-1 TGCAGCGTTGAACGGGACATTCAGTACTTC CSVERDIQYF
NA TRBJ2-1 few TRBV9 TGTGCCAGCAGCGTAGGGCAGGGGATCGCGAATGAGCAGTTCTTC CASSVGQGIANEQFF
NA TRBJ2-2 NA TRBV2 TGTGCCAGCAGTGATCTCCGAAGGAAGTACGGGGAGCTGTTTTTT CASSDLRRKYGELFF
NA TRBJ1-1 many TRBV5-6 TGTGCCAGCAGCTTGTACAGACTGAACACTGAAGCTTTCTTT CASSLYRLNTEAFF
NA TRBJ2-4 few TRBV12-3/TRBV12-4 TGTGCCAGCAGTCGAGGGGCCCGGATAGTAGCCAAAAACATTCAGTACTTC CASSRGARIVAKNIQYF
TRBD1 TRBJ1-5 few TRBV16 TGTGCCAGCAGCCAGGCGGTGACAGGGCATTTGACTCAGCCCCAGCATTTT CASSQAVTGHLTQPQHF
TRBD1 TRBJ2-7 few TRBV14 TGTGCCAGCAGCCAAGTGATGGAGACAGGGCACTACGAGCAGTACTTC CASSQVMETGHYEQYF
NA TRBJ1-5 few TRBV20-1 TGCAGTGCTCCTTTCCCTGGGGGCAATCAGCCCCAGCATTTT CSAPFPGGNQPQHF
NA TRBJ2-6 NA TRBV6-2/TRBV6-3 TGTGCCAGCAGTTACTGGGATGCGCTTTCTGGGGCCAACGTCCTGACTTTC CASSYWDALSGANVLTF
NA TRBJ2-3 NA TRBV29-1 TGCAGCGTTGAAGACCCTCGAGCAGGGCCCACAGATACGCAGTATTTT CSVEDPRAGPTDTQYF
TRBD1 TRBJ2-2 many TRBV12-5 TGTGCTAGTGGCAGGGGGCTGAACACCGGGGAGCTGTTTTTT CASGRGLNTGELFF
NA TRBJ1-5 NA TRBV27 TGTGCCAGCAGCCGGCAGGGCTACAATCAGCCCCAGCATTTT CASSRQGYNQPQHF
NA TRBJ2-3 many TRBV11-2 TGTGCCAGCAGCCCCCAGAGCTCGGGGGTGGTTAGAACAGATACGCAGTATTTT CASSPQSSGVVRTDTQYF
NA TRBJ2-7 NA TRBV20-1 TGCAGTGCTAGAGGCGGGACTTACCCCTACGAGCAGTACTTC CSARGGTYPYEQYF